This T cell receptor (beta chain) was found in a study of T cells in Graves' hyperthyroidism and ophthalmopathy. Whole-study results and caveats: Ophthalmopathy was separated from stable hyperthyroidism by a 13 V-J model.

TCR beta CDR3 region amplification was performed from RNA transcripts. First-round RT-PCR targeting the TCR CDR3 was performed with the HTBI primer set. A single record per CDR3 protein comes from TCRdb applying MiXCR to the multiplex PCR reads. The sample includes approximately 640,000 distinct CDR3 sequences, 15% to 20% seen only once; the top ten take 3% to 4.5%. This clonotype has just one count. Its antigen is still unknown. The V end lost 9 bases, the J end lost 3 bases, and 23 bases lay between the germline ends. Germline CDR1 MNHEY, CDR2 SMNVEV (reference sequence). CDR3 length: 16 amino acids. The definition of stable Graves' hyperthyroidism was no ophthalmopathy progression within 18 months. Hyperthyroidism patients were newly diagnosed, had disease duration under 2 months, and were aged 18 to 65 years.

Sample: blood. V gene TRBV27 combines with J gene TRBJ1-2; D unresolved. The sequence came from a woman in her twenties or thirties with Graves' hyperthyroidism. CDR3 residues: CASKPPGGLDYYGYTF. The CDR3 DNA is TGTGCCAGTAAACCTCCCGGAGGGCTAGACTACTATGGCTACACCTTC.